This T cell receptor beta chain was captured in a study of blood T cell repertoires in COVID-19. CDR1 and CDR2 (germline): SGHRS, YFSETQ. The length of the CDR3 is 14 residues. V was pared by 10 bases and J by 6 bases, with 21 bases between. Participants came from about 23 US areas, aged roughly 18 to 100 years. Participants reported their clinical history, and cohort assignment relied on those reports. Contact with a PCR-confirmed or clinician-diagnosed COVID-19 case occurred within 2 weeks of entry. TCRdb keeps only in-frame clones here, not all; method: immunoSEQ multiplex PCR. The sample lists 250,000 to 400,000 clones; 85% were seen once.

The source of this sequence is a woman aged 25 to 39 who had been exposed to COVID-19. The sequenced sample was PBMCs or T cells enriched from blood (not recorded which). V is TRBV5-1 and J is TRBJ2-3; D is ambiguous. CDR3 DNA sequence: TGCGCCGGAGCCATCGGTGAGGCCGGGGATACGCAGTATTTT. The encoded protein is CAGAIGEAGDTQYF.